Listed below are T cell receptor beta chains from one sample, sequenced in a study of OX40 agonist ivuxolimab in advanced cancers. Here immunoSEQ multiplex PCR was the method, and the copy in TCRdb shows in-frame clones only, minus some. The sample contains some 140,000 clones, about 93% of which appear only once. Material: CD4+ or CD8+ T cells sorted from blood, obtained in a trial of the OX40 agonist ivuxolimab. The receptors derive from an adult with an advanced solid tumor such as melanoma, head and neck, liver or kidney cancer. Both conserved end residues are part of each CDR3. Fields, in order: V gene, J gene, CDR3 protein.

V: TRBV7-9
J: TRBJ2-1
CDR3: CASSEGQGHNEQFF

V: TRBV6-1
J: TRBJ2-3
CDR3: CASSEYGIDTQYF

V: TRBV19
J: TRBJ1-5
CDR3: CASRDSLGSNQPQHF

V: TRBV7-3
J: TRBJ2-2
CDR3: CASSRDHGGSGELFF

V: TRBV10-1
J: TRBJ2-5
CDR3: CASSPTSGGKETQYF

V: TRBV6-1
J: TRBJ1-1
CDR3: CASSLLNTEAFF

V: TRBV28
J: TRBJ2-1
CDR3: CASSERRREQFF

V: TRBV7-8
J: TRBJ2-5
CDR3: CASSLRRGARETQYF

V: TRBV4-1
J: TRBJ1-2
CDR3: CASSQDAYGYTF

V: TRBV11-2
J: TRBJ1-2
CDR3: CASSPNRVSNYGYTF

V: TRBV7-7
J: TRBJ2-2
CDR3: CASSLGRAGTGELFF

V: TRBV6-1
J: TRBJ2-5
CDR3: CASSAGDRGLRETQYF

V: TRBV6-1
J: TRBJ1-5
CDR3: CASSEGRGSNQPQHF

V: TRBV23-1
J: TRBJ2-7
CDR3: CASSQPTDRGRGPPYEQYF

V: TRBV5-1
J: TRBJ2-5
CDR3: CASSPGTGSGETQYF

V: TRBV6-1
J: TRBJ1-1
CDR3: CASSDRGLGTEAFF

V: TRBV6-6
J: TRBJ1-2
CDR3: CASSPGSNYGYTF

V: TRBV6-5
J: TRBJ1-6
CDR3: CASKRRTDNSPLHF

V: TRBV7-2
J: TRBJ2-1
CDR3: CASSLRQTYNEQFF

V: TRBV6-5
J: TRBJ2-1
CDR3: CASSYSKREGYNEQFF

V: TRBV28
J: TRBJ2-7
CDR3: CASSLPQGADYEQYF

V: TRBV29-1
J: TRBJ2-2
CDR3: CSVSFTGGATGELFF

V: TRBV19
J: TRBJ1-1
CDR3: CASRLPRRVGTEAFF

V: TRBV7-2
J: TRBJ1-2
CDR3: CASSSQAYGYTF

V: TRBV2
J: TRBJ1-1
CDR3: CASSRRAMNTEAFF

V: TRBV7-2
J: TRBJ2-4
CDR3: CASSPTGGRGAKNIQYF

V: TRBV14
J: TRBJ2-7
CDR3: CASSQLRTGLRHEQYF

V: TRBV11-2
J: TRBJ2-5
CDR3: CASSSRMGLGEGETQYF

V: TRBV9
J: TRBJ2-1
CDR3: CASSPTSGIYNEQFF

V: TRBV7-3
J: TRBJ1-5
CDR3: CASSFTGDQPQHF

V: TRBV6-5
J: TRBJ1-2
CDR3: CASSYSRASYGYTF

V: TRBV6-5
J: TRBJ2-1
CDR3: CASSLGSNEQFF

V: TRBV18
J: TRBJ1-2
CDR3: CASSPPGLTDGYTF

V: TRBV2
J: TRBJ2-2
CDR3: CASSPPLAGELIVTTGELFF

V: TRBV7-2
J: TRBJ2-7
CDR3: CASSPDSVLIGRQYF

V: TRBV19
J: TRBJ1-2
CDR3: CASIHSGTDYGYTF

V: TRBV6-5
J: TRBJ2-5
CDR3: CASSYGGAGETQYF

V: TRBV11-2
J: TRBJ2-7
CDR3: CASSLGTPSYEQYF

V: TRBV5-1
J: TRBJ2-1
CDR3: CASTRRASGRRSYNEQFF

V: TRBV4-3
J: TRBJ1-2
CDR3: CASSQDGQRGYGYTF

V: TRBV9
J: TRBJ2-3
CDR3: CASSVATRWETDTQYF

V: TRBV5-1
J: TRBJ1-3
CDR3: CASSWTGPSGNTIYF

V: TRBV6-6
J: TRBJ1-5
CDR3: CASSYQESNQPQHF

V: TRBV4-3
J: TRBJ1-1
CDR3: CASSPDSFVGTEAFF

V: TRBV19
J: TRBJ1-1
CDR3: CASSIGQGLPRAFF

V: TRBV6-6
J: TRBJ1-4
CDR3: CASSYASGELTEKLFF

V: TRBV5-1
J: TRBJ1-4
CDR3: CASSLAGRTHEKLFF

V: TRBV27
J: TRBJ1-2
CDR3: CASSLWGTGTAYGYTF

V: TRBV7-2
J: TRBJ2-3
CDR3: CASRNTGLGRGTDTQYF

V: TRBV5-6
J: TRBJ1-2
CDR3: CASSLTGGNYGYTF

V: TRBV2
J: TRBJ2-1
CDR3: CASARQGGGAYNEQFF

V: TRBV7-2
J: TRBJ2-3
CDR3: CASSLVGQNTQYF

V: TRBV4-1
J: TRBJ2-7
CDR3: CASSLPDRDQAEQYF

V: TRBV6-5
J: TRBJ2-1
CDR3: CASSDYPLEQFF

V: TRBV5-8
J: TRBJ2-1
CDR3: CASSLRLAANVWQFF

V: TRBV6-5
J: TRBJ1-1
CDR3: CASSEGPNTEAFF

V: TRBV27
J: TRBJ1-2
CDR3: CASSFTGDYGYTF